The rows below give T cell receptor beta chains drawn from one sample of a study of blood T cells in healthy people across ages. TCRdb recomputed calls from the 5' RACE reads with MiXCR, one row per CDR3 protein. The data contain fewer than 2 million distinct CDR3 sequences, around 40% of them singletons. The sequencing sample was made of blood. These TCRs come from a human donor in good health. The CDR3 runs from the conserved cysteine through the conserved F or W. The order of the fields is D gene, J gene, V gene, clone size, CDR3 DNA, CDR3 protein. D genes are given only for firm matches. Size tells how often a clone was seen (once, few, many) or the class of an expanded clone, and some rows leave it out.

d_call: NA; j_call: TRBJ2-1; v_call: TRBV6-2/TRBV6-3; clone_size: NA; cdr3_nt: TGTGCCAGCAGTAAACTGCCCCTCGGCAGTGGGAATGAGCAGTTCTTC; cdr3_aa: CASSKLPLGSGNEQFF
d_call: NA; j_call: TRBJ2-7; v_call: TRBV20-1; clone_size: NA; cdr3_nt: TGCAGTGCTAGAGTTCCAGGTGGCTTGAACGAGCAGTACTTC; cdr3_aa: CSARVPGGLNEQYF
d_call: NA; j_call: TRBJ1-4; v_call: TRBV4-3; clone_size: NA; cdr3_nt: TGCGCCAGCAGCCCGGGGCCAGGCCGTAATGAAAAACTGTTTTTT; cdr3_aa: CASSPGPGRNEKLFF
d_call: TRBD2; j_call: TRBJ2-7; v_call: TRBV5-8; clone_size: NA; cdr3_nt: TGTGCCAGCAGCTTCGGACTAGCAGCGGGCTACGAGCAGTACTTC; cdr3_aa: CASSFGLAAGYEQYF
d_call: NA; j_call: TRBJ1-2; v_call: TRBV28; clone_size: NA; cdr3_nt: TGTGCCAGCAGTGATTCAGGGGTTGGCTACACCTTC; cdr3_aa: CASSDSGVGYTF
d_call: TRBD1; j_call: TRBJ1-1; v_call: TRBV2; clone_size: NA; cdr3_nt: TGTGCCAGCAAGACCCGAGGACAGGGCTCCGAAGCTTTCTTT; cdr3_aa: CASKTRGQGSEAFF
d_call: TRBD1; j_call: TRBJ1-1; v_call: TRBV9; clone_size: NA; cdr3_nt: TGTGCCAGCAGCGTAGCAGGACAGGGAGACACTGAAGCTTTCTTT; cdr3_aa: CASSVAGQGDTEAFF
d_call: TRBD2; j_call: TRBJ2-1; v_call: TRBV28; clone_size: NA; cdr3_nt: TGTGCCAGCGTTAGCGGGGGCTCCTACGATGAGCAGTTCTTC; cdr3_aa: CASVSGGSYDEQFF
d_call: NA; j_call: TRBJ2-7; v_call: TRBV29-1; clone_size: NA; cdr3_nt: TGCAGCGTTGAAGGGGGGAAGCAGTACTTC; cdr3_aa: CSVEGGKQYF
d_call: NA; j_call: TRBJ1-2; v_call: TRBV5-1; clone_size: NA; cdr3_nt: TGCGCCAGCAGCCCCGACAGTGACTATGGCTACACCTTC; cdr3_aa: CASSPDSDYGYTF
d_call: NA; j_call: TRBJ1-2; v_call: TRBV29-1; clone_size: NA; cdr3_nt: TGCAGCGTTGTTCTGGCCGGGACACCGACCTATGGCTACACCTTC; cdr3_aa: CSVVLAGTPTYGYTF
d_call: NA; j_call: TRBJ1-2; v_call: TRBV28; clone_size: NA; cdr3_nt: TGTGCCAGCAGTTCAGGCCCCATATTGGGCACCTTC; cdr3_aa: CASSSGPILGTF
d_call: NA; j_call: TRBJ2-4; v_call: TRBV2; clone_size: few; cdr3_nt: TGTGCCAGCAGTGTTAGGGTGGACATTCAGTACTTC; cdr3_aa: CASSVRVDIQYF
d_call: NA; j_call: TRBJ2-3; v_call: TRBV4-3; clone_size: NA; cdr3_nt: TGCGCCAGCAGCCAATGGCCATTGGGAGGAGATACGCAGTATTTT; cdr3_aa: CASSQWPLGGDTQYF
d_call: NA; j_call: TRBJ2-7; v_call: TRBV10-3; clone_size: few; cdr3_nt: TGTGCCATCAGTGAATCCAGCCTGGACGAGCAGTACTTC; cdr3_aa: CAISESSLDEQYF
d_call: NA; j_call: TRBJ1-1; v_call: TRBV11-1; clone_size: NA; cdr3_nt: TGTGCCAGCAGCTTAAGGTCCAGAAACCTGAACACTGAAGCTTTCTTT; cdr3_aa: CASSLRSRNLNTEAFF
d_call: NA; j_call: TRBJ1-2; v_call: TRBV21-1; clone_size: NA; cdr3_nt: TGTGCCAGCAGCAAAGTTCAATATGGGACGAGTGACGGCTACACCTTC; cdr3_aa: CASSKVQYGTSDGYTF
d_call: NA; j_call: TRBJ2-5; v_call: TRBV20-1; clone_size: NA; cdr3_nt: TGCAGTGCTAGAGATTGGAGACGGACGCAAGAGACCCAGTACTTC; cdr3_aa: CSARDWRRTQETQYF
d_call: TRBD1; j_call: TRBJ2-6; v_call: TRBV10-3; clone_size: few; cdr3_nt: TGTGCCATCACCCCAACAGGGGTGGCTGGGGCCAACGTCCTGACTTTC; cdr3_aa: CAITPTGVAGANVLTF
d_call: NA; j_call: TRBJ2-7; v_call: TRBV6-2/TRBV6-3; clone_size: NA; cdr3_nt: TGTGCCAGCAGTTACGACCGACCCTACGAGCAGTACTTC; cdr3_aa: CASSYDRPYEQYF
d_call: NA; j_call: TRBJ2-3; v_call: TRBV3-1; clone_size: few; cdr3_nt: TGTGCCAGCAGCCAAGCCGGGAAAGCGGGTACTCTGAGAAGCACAGATACGCAGTATTTT; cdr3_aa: CASSQAGKAGTLRSTDTQYF
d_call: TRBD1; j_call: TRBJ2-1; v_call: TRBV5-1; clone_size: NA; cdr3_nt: TGCGCCAGCAGCTTGGTCCGGGACAGGGAATTATATGAGCAGTTCTTC; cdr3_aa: CASSLVRDRELYEQFF
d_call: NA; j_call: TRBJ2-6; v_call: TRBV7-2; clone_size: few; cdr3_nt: TGTGCCAGCAGCCTGGATGGGGGGAGTTTAACTGGGGCCAACGTCCTGACTTTC; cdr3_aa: CASSLDGGSLTGANVLTF
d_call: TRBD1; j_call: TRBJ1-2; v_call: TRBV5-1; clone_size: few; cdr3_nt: TGCGCCAGCAGTACCGGGACAGCTTTTAACTATGGCTACACCTTC; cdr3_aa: CASSTGTAFNYGYTF
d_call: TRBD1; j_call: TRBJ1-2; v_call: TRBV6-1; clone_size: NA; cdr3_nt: TGTGCCAGCAGTTCCCGGGACAGGGGGAGCTATGGCTACACCTTC; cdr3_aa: CASSSRDRGSYGYTF
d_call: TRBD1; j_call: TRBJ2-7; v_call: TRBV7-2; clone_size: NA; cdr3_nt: TGTGCCAGCAGCATCTGGACAGGGAACTACGAGCAGTACTTC; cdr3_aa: CASSIWTGNYEQYF
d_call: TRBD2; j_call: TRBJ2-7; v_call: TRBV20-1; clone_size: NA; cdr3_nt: TGCAGTGCTCACAGCTTAGCGGGGCCCTCTTACGAGCAGTACTTC; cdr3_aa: CSAHSLAGPSYEQYF
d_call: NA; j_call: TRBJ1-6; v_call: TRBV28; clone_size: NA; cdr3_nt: TGTGCCACCACTCGGGGTCTAAGCTATTCACCCCTCCACTTT; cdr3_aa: CATTRGLSYSPLHF
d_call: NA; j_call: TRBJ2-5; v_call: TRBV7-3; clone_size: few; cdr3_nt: TGTGCCAGCTCAACATTCCCCCAAGAGACCCAGTACTTC; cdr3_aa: CASSTFPQETQYF
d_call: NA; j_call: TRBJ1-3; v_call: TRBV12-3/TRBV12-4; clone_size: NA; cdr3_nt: TGTGCCAGCAGTTTTATCCTTGACGGGGACACCATATATTTT; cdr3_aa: CASSFILDGDTIYF
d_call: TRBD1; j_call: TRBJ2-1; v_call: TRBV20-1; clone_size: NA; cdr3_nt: TGCAGTGCTGTTCAGGGGGCGCCGAACGAGCAGTTCTTC; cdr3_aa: CSAVQGAPNEQFF